The rows below give T cell receptor beta chains drawn from one sample of a study of cytomegalovirus exposure and HLA in healthy donors. The table came from immunoSEQ multiplex PCR; TCRdb's copy has only in-frame clones and leaves some out. The table lists about 120,000 clones, around three quarters of them singletons. The sample comprised PBMCs. Source of these receptors: a man younger than 40 in good health and CMV-seropositive. The CDR3 runs from the conserved cysteine through the conserved F or W. Fields, in order: CDR3 protein, CDR3 DNA, J gene, D gene, clone size, V gene. The D gene is left open where the match is weak. Size tells how often a clone was seen (once, few, many) or the class of an expanded clone, and some rows leave it out.

CASRRTSGVGTEAFF | TGTGCCAGCAGGAGGACCTCAGGGGTAGGAACTGAAGCTTTCTTT | TRBJ1-1 | . | once | TRBV2
CASSHTDRVDYGYTF | TGCGCCAGCAGCCACACCGACAGGGTGGACTATGGCTACACCTTC | TRBJ1-2 | TRBD1 | . | TRBV4-1
CAKSSGQGFEKLFF | TGTGCCAAATCCTCGGGACAGGGTTTCGAAAAACTGTTTTTT | TRBJ1-4 | TRBD1 | . | TRBV5-6
CASSSRVGDIRGYTF | TGTGCCAGCAGCTCCCGAGTCGGGGACATTCGTGGCTACACCTTC | TRBJ1-2 | . | . | TRBV5-8
CATAKRDSEQYF | TGTGCCACCGCAAAACGGGACTCCGAGCAGTACTTC | TRBJ2-7 | . | . | TRBV6-6
CAISAGDRPPRGQETQYF | TGTGCCATCAGTGCTGGAGACAGGCCCCCCAGGGGACAAGAGACCCAGTACTTC | TRBJ2-5 | . | . | TRBV10-3
CASSLGSRRSTDTQYF | TGTGCCAGCAGCTTAGGTAGTCGCCGAAGCACAGATACGCAGTATTTT | TRBJ2-3 | . | few | TRBV13
CASSSRGEQYF | TGTGCCAGCAGTTCAAGGGGGGAGCAGTACTTC | TRBJ2-7 | . | . | TRBV27
CAISDHKTGGTEKLFF | TGTGCCATCAGTGACCATAAGACAGGGGGGACCGAAAAACTGTTTTTT | TRBJ1-4 | TRBD1 | . | TRBV10-3
CASSQDFESSYEQYF | TGCGCCAGCAGCCAAGATTTCGAGAGCTCCTACGAGCAGTACTTC | TRBJ2-7 | . | . | TRBV4-3
CASSELETQYF | TGCGCCAGCAGTGAACTGGAGACCCAGTACTTC | TRBJ2-5 | . | . | TRBV10-1
CASSLGASTYEQYF | TGTGCCAGCAGCTTGGGGGCTTCAACCTACGAGCAGTACTTC | TRBJ2-7 | . | . | TRBV13
CASSIDGFGGTDTQYF | TGTGCCAGTAGTATAGATGGCTTCGGGGGCACAGATACGCAGTATTTT | TRBJ2-3 | . | . | TRBV19
CASGVGDRGYEQYF | TGTGCCAGCGGCGTTGGGGACAGGGGCTACGAGCAGTACTTC | TRBJ2-7 | TRBD1 | . | TRBV9
CAWSGRLARVGYEQYF | TGTGCCTGGAGTGGCCGACTAGCACGTGTCGGGTACGAGCAGTACTTC | TRBJ2-7 | TRBD2 | . | TRBV30
CASSANRGVSGANGLTF | TGTGCCAGCAGCGCCAATCGGGGGGTCTCTGGGGCCAACGGCCTGACTTTC | TRBJ2-6 | TRBD2 | . | TRBV7-3
CASSLLSVPNTGELFF | TGTGCCAGCAGCTTACTGAGCGTCCCGAACACCGGGGAGCTGTTTTTT | TRBJ2-2 | . | . | TRBV7-3
CASSGWGVRDSPLHF | TGTGCCAGCAGCGGGTGGGGGGTAAGGGATTCACCCCTCCACTTT | TRBJ1-6 | . | once | TRBV21-1
CASRQQVNEQFF | TGTGCCAGCAGGCAGCAGGTCAATGAGCAGTTCTTC | TRBJ2-1 | . | . | TRBV28
CASSYTYEQYF | TGTGCCAGCAGTTACACCTACGAGCAGTACTTC | TRBJ2-7 | . | . | TRBV2
CASSQEEGSDTQYF | TGCGCCAGCAGCCAAGAGGAGGGATCAGATACGCAGTATTTT | TRBJ2-3 | . | . | TRBV4-3
CASSIPPIRGRGYSTGNTIYF | TGTGCCAGTAGTATACCACCAATAAGAGGAAGGGGGTATTCTACTGGAAACACCATATATTTT | TRBJ1-3 | . | . | TRBV19
CASSPLAGGPNEQFF | TGTGCCAGCAGCCCATTAGCGGGGGGGCCCAATGAGCAGTTCTTC | TRBJ2-1 | TRBD2 | few | TRBV6-6
CASSSPGLAVYEQYF | TGTGCCAGCAGTTCACCGGGACTAGCGGTATACGAGCAGTACTTC | TRBJ2-7 | TRBD2 | few | TRBV28
CASSQPGQATDTQYF | TGTGCCAGCAGTCAACCGGGACAGGCGACAGATACGCAGTATTTT | TRBJ2-3 | TRBD1 | . | TRBV2
CASSSARTGRAYEQYF | TGTGCCAGCAGTTCCGCCCGGACAGGGCGAGCCTACGAGCAGTACTTC | TRBJ2-7 | TRBD1 | . | TRBV27
CASSLAGPQYF | TGTGCCAGCAGCCTAGCCGGCCCGCAGTATTTT | TRBJ2-3 | . | . | TRBV2
CASSGHNTDTQYF | TGTGCCAGCTCGGGACACAACACAGATACGCAGTATTTT | TRBJ2-3 | . | . | TRBV6-5
CASSSGTSGTYEQYF | TGTGCCAGCAGTTCCGGGACTAGCGGGACCTACGAGCAGTACTTC | TRBJ2-7 | TRBD2 | . | TRBV2
CASSSTGGGWSEAFF | TGTGCCAGCAGTTCCACAGGGGGTGGATGGTCTGAAGCTTTCTTT | TRBJ1-1 | TRBD1 | . | TRBV28
CASSATARASYEQYF | TGTGCCAGCAGCGCTACAGCGAGGGCCTCCTACGAGCAGTACTTC | TRBJ2-7 | . | . | TRBV6-5
CASSISGTGVPYGYTF | TGTGCCAGTAGTATATCTGGGACAGGGGTCCCCTATGGCTACACCTTC | TRBJ1-2 | TRBD1 | . | TRBV19
CASSLGAIYEQYF | TGTGCCAGCAGTTTAGGGGCAATCTACGAGCAGTACTTC | TRBJ2-7 | . | . | TRBV27
CASSYSASGRNEQYF | TGTGCCAGCAGTTACTCTGCCAGCGGGAGAAACGAGCAGTACTTC | TRBJ2-7 | TRBD2 | . | TRBV6-5
CASSPSSGANEKLFF | TGTGCCAGCAGCCCTTCGTCGGGGGCTAATGAAAAACTGTTTTTT | TRBJ1-4 | . | . | TRBV27
CAWSLDLGGAKAFF | TGTGCCTGGAGTCTAGACTTAGGGGGGGCAAAAGCTTTCTTT | TRBJ1-1 | . | . | TRBV30
CASSYGQGENTEAFF | TGTGCCAGCAGTTACGGACAGGGGGAAAACACTGAAGCTTTCTTT | TRBJ1-1 | TRBD1 | . | TRBV6-6
CASSDGLASADTQYF | TGTGCCAGCAGCGACGGACTAGCGTCGGCAGATACGCAGTATTTT | TRBJ2-3 | TRBD2 | . | TRBV9
CASSLFSALNETQYF | TGTGCCAGCAGCTTATTTAGTGCATTGAACGAGACCCAGTACTTC | TRBJ2-5 | . | . | TRBV7-8
CASSTGTARGNTIYF | TGCGCCAGCAGCACAGGGACAGCAAGGGGTAACACCATATATTTT | TRBJ1-3 | TRBD1 | . | TRBV5-1
CASSRDWPASYNEQFF | TGTGCCAGCAGCCGTGACTGGCCCGCCTCCTACAATGAGCAGTTCTTC | TRBJ2-1 | . | few | TRBV7-8
CAWSVGIGVHF | TGTGCCTGGAGTGTAGGTATAGGGGTCCACTTT | TRBJ1-6 | . | . | TRBV30
CASSSPYYEQYF | TGTGCCAGCAGCTCCCCCTACTACGAGCAGTACTTC | TRBJ2-7 | . | . | TRBV11-1
CASSVGTGESPLHF | TGTGCCAGCAGCGTCGGGACAGGGGAATCACCCCTCCACTTT | TRBJ1-6 | TRBD1 | . | TRBV9
CASRPRGGRWETQYF | TGTGCCAGCAGACCCCGGGGGGGGAGGTGGGAGACCCAGTACTTC | TRBJ2-5 | TRBD2 | . | TRBV6-5
CSASRATEAFF | TGCAGTGCTAGCCGTGCGACTGAAGCTTTCTTT | TRBJ1-1 | . | . | TRBV20-1
CASSNYANYGYTF | TGTGCCAGCAGCAACTACGCTAACTATGGCTACACCTTC | TRBJ1-2 | . | . | TRBV7-9
CASRQDRNTDTQYF | TGTGCCAGCAGGCAGGACAGAAACACAGATACGCAGTATTTT | TRBJ2-3 | . | . | TRBV6-5
CASSFLRGSYEQYF | TGTGCCAGCAGTTTCCTCCGGGGGTCCTACGAGCAGTACTTC | TRBJ2-7 | . | . | TRBV28
CSAVTGTSGSNEQFF | TGCAGCGCTGTGACCGGGACTAGCGGGAGTAATGAGCAGTTCTTC | TRBJ2-1 | TRBD2 | . | TRBV29-1
CASSAGRFYGYTF | TGTGCCAGCAGCGCCGGGAGATTCTATGGCTACACCTTC | TRBJ1-2 | . | . | TRBV7-2
CASSPGLAGVYEQYF | TGTGCCAGCAGCCCGGGACTAGCGGGAGTCTACGAGCAGTACTTC | TRBJ2-7 | TRBD2 | . | TRBV7-2
CASSYGTGTEAFF | TGTGCCAGCAGCTATGGGACAGGGACTGAAGCTTTCTTT | TRBJ1-1 | TRBD1 | . | TRBV5-4
CASSLWFRESSGSDEQFF | TGTGCCAGCAGTTTATGGTTCAGGGAGTCTAGCGGGAGTGATGAGCAGTTCTTC | TRBJ2-1 | TRBD2 | . | TRBV27
CASSQVAGGYNEQFF | TGCGCCAGCAGCCAAGTAGCGGGAGGGTACAATGAGCAGTTCTTC | TRBJ2-1 | TRBD2 | . | TRBV4-1
CASSGTGTGDTEAFF | TGTGCCAGCAGCGGCACCGGGACAGGGGACACTGAAGCTTTCTTT | TRBJ1-1 | TRBD1 | few | TRBV5-4
CASSRASVSSYNEQFF | TGTGCCAGCAGCCGAGCTAGCGTTAGCTCCTACAATGAGCAGTTCTTC | TRBJ2-1 | . | . | TRBV4-2
CSVGTPGVLDTDTQYF | TGCAGCGTTGGGACCCCAGGGGTCCTAGACACAGATACGCAGTATTTT | TRBJ2-3 | . | . | TRBV29-1
CASSEAGGTGELFF | TGTGCCAGCAGTGAAGCGGGAGGCACCGGGGAGCTGTTTTTT | TRBJ2-2 | TRBD2 | . | TRBV6-4
CASSITPGEGNQPQHF | TGTGCCAGTAGTATTACCCCAGGGGAAGGCAATCAGCCCCAGCATTTT | TRBJ1-5 | . | . | TRBV19